This TCR beta chain was captured by sequencing in a study of Ad26.COV2.S vaccination and SARS-CoV-2 variants. There are a few counts of this clone. Its antigen is as yet unknown. Study outcomes and limitations: Participants in the vaccine arm had higher spike-specific TCR breadth; placebo recipients had lower. The TCR breadth and depth analyses may have understated or missed part of the total T cell responses. Vaccine and placebo recipients had similar non-spike TCR breadth.

The table came from immunoSEQ multiplex PCR; TCRdb's copy has only in-frame clones and leaves some out. This sample has more than 40,000 clones; 83% occur once, and the top ten carry approximately 51%. The V gene end was trimmed by 5 bases and the J gene end by 0 bases; junction bases not matched to a gene: 8. The CDR3 contains 16 residues. Germline CDR1 reads KGHDR; CDR2 reads SFDVKD. This clonotype originated in a human donor who had recovered from COVID-19. The gene calls are TRBV24-1 and TRBJ2-5, with 7 bases matching TRBD1. Sample: peripheral blood, taken after recovery from COVID-19. Here the CDR3 DNA reads TGTGCCACCAGTGCCCAACAGGGGTCGTACCAAGAGACCCAGTACTTC. Encoded protein: CATSAQQGSYQETQYF.